This T cell receptor (beta chain) was captured by sequencing in a study of T cell repertoires in cytomegalovirus infection. The overall study: Indicated by public TCR beta signatures were CMV infection and matching HLA type. Overall study findings and caveats: Predominance within the ex vivo response was attributable to HLA-C-restricted CMV-specific TCR beta clonotypes. Cumulative public TCR beta family frequency identified CMV carriers with the relevant HLA.

One entry per CDR3 protein, called by TCRdb with MiXCR from the reads. The table records fewer than 700,000 distinct CDR3 sequences, 20% to 30% of them present only once. This clonotype has just a few counts. Antigen unknown. This receptor was obtained from a human donor in good health (CMV status not recorded). Some clones in this sample may be carry-over from other donors' samples. What was sequenced was CD8+ T cells from PBMCs.

CDR3 sequence: CAISKLVRDEQFF. In nucleotides, the CDR3 is TGTGCCATCAGTAAACTAGTTCGCGATGAGCAGTTCTTC. This chain connects TRBV10-3 to TRBJ2-1; tentatively, D is TRBD2 (5 bases). The ends were cut back, 5 bases at V and 8 bases at J, with 13 bases in the middle. Per germline, CDR1 ENHRY and CDR2 SYGVKD. The CDR3 runs to 13 residues.